These 3 T cell receptor beta chains were all obtained from the same sample, sequenced in a study of OX40 agonist ivuxolimab in advanced cancers. Profiling relied on immunoSEQ multiplex PCR, and the TCRdb table lists in-frame clones only, not all of them. The profile shows over 15,000 clones, around 80% of them singletons. Sequences were derived from CD4+ or CD8+ T cells sorted from blood, sampled in a trial of the OX40 agonist ivuxolimab. Receptors originate from an adult with an advanced solid tumor such as melanoma, head and neck, liver or kidney cancer.

The gene calls are TRBV9 and TRBJ2-1; either TRBD1 or TRBD2 may fit D (5 bases each). V was cut by 2 bases and J by 5 bases, with 11 bases left in between. The CDR3 consists of 14 residues. Germline CDR1 reads SGDLS; CDR2 reads YYNGEE. CDR3 nucleotide sequence: TGTGCCAGCAGCGTTTCCGGGACGCACAATGAGCAGTTCTTC. Its protein product is CASSVSGTHNEQFF.

The chain links TRBV27 to TRBJ1-5, with D unresolved. The CDR3 totals 13 residues. Trimming left V 5 bases short and J 6 bases short, with 11 bases between. The germline V gene encodes CDR1 MNHEY and CDR2 SMNVEV (reference sequence). The CDR3 region has the DNA TGTGCCAGCAGTCCCCGGTCGGGTCAGCCCCAGCATTTT. This gives the protein CASSPRSGQPQHF.

This clone was observed a single time. This chain links TRBV6-6 with TRBJ1-2; 8 positions agree with TRBD1. The CDR3 has 14 amino acids. The trim removed 2 bases at V and 12 bases at J, leaving 11 bases unmatched. Germline V gene data show CDR1 as MNHNY and CDR2 as SVGAGI (reference sequence). The CDR3 loop reads CASSYNRGRELDTF. The CDR3 DNA sequence: TGTGCCAGCAGTTACAACAGGGGGAGGGAATTGGACACCTTC.